This is a list of T cell receptor beta chains from one sample in a study of spatial heterogeneity in lung cancer. TCRdb analysed the 5' RACE reads with MiXCR anew, one entry per CDR3 protein. Seen here are about 9,800 distinct CDR3 sequences, around 6% observed once, and the top ten hold roughly a tenth. Sequenced material: lung tumor tissue, taken at surgery. The source of these receptors is a male donor with early-stage non-small cell lung cancer. Each CDR3 is given with its conserved first and last residue. A D gene is named only where the DNA matches it firmly. Only part of the rows carry a size: once, few, many, or a class if the clone is expanded.

TRBJ1-5 18 TRBV20-1 TRBD1 few CSAKDTGGGPGSNQPQHF TGCAGTGCCAAGGACACAGGGGGCGGCCCCGGTAGCAATCAGCCCCAGCATTTT
TRBJ2-3 15 TRBV28 TRBD2 many CASSPPWGGADTQYF TGTGCCAGCAGTCCCCCCTGGGGGGGTGCAGATACGCAGTATTTT
TRBJ1-3 14 TRBV7-9 . many CASSYPGIGNTIYF TGTGCCAGCAGCTATCCAGGGATTGGAAACACCATATATTTT
TRBJ2-1 14 TRBV11-2 . many CASSLDRNGFGQFF TGTGCCAGCAGCTTAGATCGGAATGGTTTTGGGCAGTTCTTC
TRBJ1-2 13 TRBV30 . many CAWSFWGSYGYTF TGTGCCTGGAGTTTTTGGGGGTCCTATGGCTACACCTTC
TRBJ1-1 14 TRBV6-1 . many CASSEDQLYTEAFF TGTGCCAGCAGTGAAGACCAGTTGTACACTGAAGCTTTCTTT
TRBJ2-1 15 TRBV7-8 . many CASRPGTAGVNEQFF TGTGCCAGCAGACCAGGGACAGCGGGGGTAAATGAGCAGTTCTTC
TRBJ1-1 13 TRBV30 TRBD1 many CAWKGTGQTEAFF TGTGCCTGGAAGGGGACAGGCCAAACTGAAGCTTTCTTT
TRBJ1-1 16 TRBV28 TRBD1 many CASSANPGQGPFEAFF TGTGCCAGCAGCGCTAACCCGGGACAGGGGCCATTTGAAGCTTTCTTT
TRBJ2-3 16 TRBV27 TRBD1 many CASSFSGTGRADTQYF TGTGCCAGCAGTTTTTCCGGGACAGGGAGGGCGGATACGCAGTATTTT
TRBJ1-5 14 TRBV9 . many CASSAQGSNQPQHF TGTGCCAGCAGCGCGCAGGGAAGCAATCAGCCCCAGCATTTT
TRBJ1-3 16 TRBV10-2 TRBD1 many CASSALTGLSGNTIYF TGCGCCAGCAGTGCCCTGACAGGGCTCTCTGGAAACACCATATATTTT
TRBJ1-1 14 TRBV20-1 . few CSARDLQGVTEAFF TGCAGTGCTAGAGATCTACAGGGAGTCACTGAAGCTTTCTTT
TRBJ2-1 12 TRBV20-1 . medium-sized CSGGNGVNEQFF TGCAGTGGCGGGAATGGGGTTAATGAGCAGTTCTTC
TRBJ1-2 15 TRBV5-4 . many CASSLSQMGNYGYTF TGTGCCAGCAGCTTGTCTCAGATGGGGAACTATGGCTACACCTTC
TRBJ1-6 16 TRBV3-1 . many CASSQDRPGEVSPLHF TGTGCCAGCAGCCAAGATCGGCCCGGGGAGGTTTCACCCCTCCACTTT
TRBJ2-7 15 TRBV5-1 TRBD2 few CASSLAAGVPYEQYF TGCGCCAGCAGCTTGGCAGCGGGAGTCCCCTACGAGCAGTACTTC
TRBJ1-3 13 TRBV28 . medium-sized CASSNLLGDTIYF TGTGCCAGCTCGAATCTTTTAGGGGACACCATATATTTT
TRBJ2-7 13 TRBV20-1 . many CSAAGTDSYEQYF TGCAGTGCTGCCGGGACCGACTCCTACGAGCAGTACTTC
TRBJ1-1 14 TRBV11-2 . many CASSAHVMNTEAFF TGTGCCAGCAGCGCTCATGTCATGAACACTGAAGCTTTCTTT
TRBJ2-5 13 TRBV14 . many CASSRLRLETQYF TGTGCCAGCAGCCGTCTTAGGTTAGAGACCCAGTACTTC
TRBJ1-6 14 TRBV5-1 TRBD1 many CASSLADRDSPLHF TGCGCCAGCAGCTTGGCGGACAGGGATTCACCCCTCCACTTT
TRBJ2-2 14 TRBV19 TRBD1 . CASTDRGNTGELFF TGTGCCAGTACTGACAGGGGAAACACCGGGGAGCTGTTTTTT
TRBJ2-4 14 TRBV27 . many CASSLTGAKNIQYF TGTGCCAGCAGTTTAACAGGGGCCAAAAACATTCAGTACTTC
TRBJ1-6 16 TRBV20-1 . few CSARGIDGGPDSPLHF TGCAGTGCTAGAGGAATAGATGGGGGGCCCGATTCACCCCTCCACTTT
TRBJ1-3 12 TRBV6-5 . many CASISIGNTIYF TGTGCCAGCATTTCTATTGGAAACACCATATATTTT
TRBJ1-4 13 TRBV7-8 . large CASSAGPNEKLFF TGTGCCAGCTCTGCGGGGCCTAATGAAAAACTGTTTTTT
TRBJ2-5 16 TRBV11-2 . medium-sized CASSSIGTTGQETQYF TGTGCCAGCAGCTCCATTGGGACAACCGGGCAAGAGACCCAGTACTTC
TRBJ2-2 13 TRBV12-3/TRBV12-4 . many CASSYRVAGELFF TGTGCCAGCAGCTACAGGGTTGCCGGGGAGCTGTTTTTT
TRBJ2-6 15 TRBV7-9 TRBD1 medium-sized CASSSTGAGANVLTF TGTGCCAGCAGCTCAACAGGGGCTGGGGCCAACGTCCTGACTTTC
TRBJ1-2 14 TRBV6-1 TRBD1 many CASIRGYTNYGYTF TGTGCCAGCATCAGGGGGTATACTAACTATGGCTACACCTTC
TRBJ1-2 17 TRBV27 . many CASSPQVGHLFNYGYTF TGTGCCAGCAGTCCTCAGGTGGGACACCTTTTTAACTATGGCTACACCTTC
TRBJ1-2 16 TRBV18 . many CASSPEGGVSSYGYTF TGTGCCAGCTCACCAGAGGGGGGGGTCTCCTCCTATGGCTACACCTTC
TRBJ1-5 13 TRBV10-2 TRBD1 large CASSAGTGGPQHF TGCGCCAGCAGTGCCGGGACAGGAGGGCCCCAGCATTTT
TRBJ2-7 13 TRBV19 . many CASSILGNYEQYF TGTGCCAGTAGTATCCTGGGGAACTACGAGCAGTACTTC
TRBJ2-1 13 TRBV6-6 TRBD1 medium-sized CASEGQDHNEQFF TGTGCCAGCGAGGGACAGGACCACAATGAGCAGTTCTTC
TRBJ2-6 15 TRBV2 . medium-sized CARSRENPGANVLTF TGTGCCAGGAGCCGAGAAAACCCCGGGGCCAACGTCCTGACTTTC
TRBJ1-5 14 TRBV4-1 TRBD1 few CASSQGQGRQPQHF TGCGCCAGCAGCCAAGGACAGGGGAGGCAGCCCCAGCATTTT
TRBJ1-5 14 TRBV7-2 . many CASSSQGRGQPQHF TGTGCCAGCAGCTCGCAGGGAAGGGGTCAGCCCCAGCATTTT
TRBJ2-2 15 TRBV19 TRBD2 many CASSIEASGAGELFF TGTGCCAGTAGTATAGAGGCTAGCGGGGCCGGGGAGCTGTTTTTT
TRBJ2-3 14 TRBV10-2 TRBD1 many CASTPSDRADTQYF TGCGCCAGCACTCCCTCGGACAGGGCCGATACGCAGTATTTT
TRBJ2-3 15 TRBV7-2 . many CASSPTGRGTDTQYF TGTGCCAGCAGCCCTACAGGGAGGGGCACAGATACGCAGTATTTT
TRBJ2-2 13 TRBV14 . . CASSQVFTGELFF TGTGCCAGCAGCCAAGTATTTACCGGGGAGCTGTTTTTT
TRBJ1-6 12 TRBV20-1 . many CSAREGNSPLHF TGCAGTGCTAGAGAGGGGAATTCACCCCTCCACTTT
TRBJ2-3 16 TRBV28 . many CASSSTSRTATDTQYF TGTGCCAGCAGTTCCACCAGTAGAACAGCCACAGATACGCAGTATTTT
TRBJ2-5 14 TRBV5-1 . many CASSLSTGQETQYF TGCGCCAGCAGCTTATCGACAGGCCAAGAGACCCAGTACTTC
TRBJ2-4 14 TRBV7-9 TRBD1 many CASSFDRGQDIQYF TGTGCCAGCAGCTTCGACAGGGGGCAGGACATTCAGTACTTC
TRBJ2-5 16 TRBV7-6 TRBD2 many CASSSSGAAAQETQYF TGTGCCAGCAGCTCTAGCGGGGCGGCGGCCCAAGAGACCCAGTACTTC
TRBJ1-5 15 TRBV27 TRBD1 many CASSLSLDRYQPQHF TGTGCCAGCAGTTTATCGTTGGACAGGTATCAGCCCCAGCATTTT
TRBJ1-4 17 TRBV28 . many CASSLARGGATNEKLFF TGTGCCAGCAGTTTGGCCCGCGGAGGCGCAACTAATGAAAAACTGTTTTTT
TRBJ1-1 16 TRBV6-6 . many CASSYPRGVRDTEAFF TGTGCCAGCAGTTACCCTAGGGGGGTTAGGGACACTGAAGCTTTCTTT
TRBJ2-2 15 TRBV5-5 . many CASSLTPFNTGELFF TGTGCCAGCAGCTTGACCCCGTTCAACACCGGGGAGCTGTTTTTT